A single sample is the source of the 4 T cell receptor beta chains below, sequenced in a study of cytotoxic CD8 clonotypes in ibrutinib-treated CLL. Sequencing was performed with immunoSEQ multiplex PCR; in TCRdb, only in-frame clones are kept and a portion is missing. The sample includes about 49,000 clones, 45% to 55% of them seen just once. Sequences were derived from PBMCs, sampled after 12 months of ibrutinib treatment. These receptors came from a human donor with chronic lymphocytic leukemia.

The gene calls are TRBV28 and TRBJ2-5, with 8 bases fitting TRBD1. The DNA end favors TRBJ2-7, so the J call may be wrong. The germline CDR1 and CDR2 sequences are MDHEN and SYDVKM. This CDR3 is 13 amino acids long. CDR3 residues: CATRTGNNYEQYF. The DNA of the CDR3 is TGTGCCACCCGGACAGGGAACAACTACGAGCAGTACTTC.

The chain links TRBV19 to TRBJ1-2, with D tentatively TRBD1 (6 bases). CDR1 and CDR2 (germline): LNHDA, SQIVND (reference sequence). V gave up 0 bases and J gave up 4 bases, with 18 bases separating them. The CDR3 loop spans 17 amino acids. DNA for the CDR3: TGTGCCAGTAGTATAGACCACATCAGACAGGCCGCCTATGGCTACACCTTC. It yields the protein CASSIDHIRQAAYGYTF. The full variable domain, completed using reference TRBV19 and TRBJ1-2, is DGGITQSPKYLFRKEGQNVTLSCEQNLNHDAMYWYRQDPGQGLRLIYYSQIVNDFQKGDIAEGYSVSREKKESFPLTVTSAQKNPTAFYLCASSIDHIRQAAYGYTFGSGTRLTVV.

The chain couples TRBV28 to TRBJ1-5, with TRBD1 matching over 8 bases. V lost 2 bases and J lost 7; bases outside the gene matches: 7. From germline, CDR1 is MDHEN and CDR2 SYDVKM. This CDR3 has 15 amino acids. CDR3 sequence (DNA): TGTGCCAGCAGTTTACCAGGGGGCAACAGCCAGCCCCAGCATTTT. Translated: CASSLPGGNSQPQHF. The full variable domain, rest sourced from reference TRBV28 and TRBJ1-5, is DVKVTQSSRYLVKRTGEKVFLECVQDMDHENMFWYRQDPGLGLRLIYFSYDVKMKEKGDIPEGYSVSREKKERFSLILESASTNQTSMYLCASSLPGGNSQPQHFGDGTRLSIL.

V is TRBV18 and J is TRBJ2-1; 12 bases map to TRBD2. CDR1 is KGHSH, CDR2 LQKENI, per germline. This CDR3 comprises 16 residues. Germline trimming cut 0 bases from V and 4 bases from J; bases unmatched to any gene: 1. CDR3 sequence (DNA): TGTGCCAGCTCACCACCTCTAGCGGGAGGGTACAATGAGCAGTTCTTC. Encoded protein: CASSPPLAGGYNEQFF.